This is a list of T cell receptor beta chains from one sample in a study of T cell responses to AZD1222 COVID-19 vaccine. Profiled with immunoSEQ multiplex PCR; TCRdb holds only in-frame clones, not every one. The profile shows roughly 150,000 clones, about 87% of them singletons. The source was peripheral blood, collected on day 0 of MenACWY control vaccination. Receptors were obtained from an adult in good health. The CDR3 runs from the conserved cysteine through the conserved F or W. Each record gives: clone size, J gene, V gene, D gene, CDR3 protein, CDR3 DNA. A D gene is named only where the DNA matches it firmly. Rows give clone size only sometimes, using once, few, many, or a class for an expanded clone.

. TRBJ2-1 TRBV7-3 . CASSQKMGTSYNEQFF TGTGCCAGCAGCCAAAAAATGGGGACATCTTACAATGAGCAGTTCTTC
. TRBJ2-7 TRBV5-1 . CASSYYTGEQYF TGCGCCAGCAGTTACTATACGGGTGAGCAGTACTTC
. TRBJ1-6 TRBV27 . CASSLFGTPKSSYNSPLHF TGTGCCAGCAGTTTATTCGGGACGCCCAAGAGCTCCTATAATTCACCCCTCCACTTT
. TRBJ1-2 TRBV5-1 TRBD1 CASSPDRGRGYTF TGCGCCAGCAGCCCGGACAGGGGGCGAGGCTACACCTTC
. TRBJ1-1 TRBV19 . CASSRRGEAFF TGTGCCAGTAGTAGGAGAGGTGAAGCTTTCTTT
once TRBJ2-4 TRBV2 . CASSEVNRVDIQYF TGTGCCAGCAGTGAAGTTAACCGGGTGGACATTCAGTACTTC
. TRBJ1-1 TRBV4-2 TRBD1 CASSQGNRGGENTEAFF TGTGCCAGCAGCCAAGGTAACAGGGGGGGAGAGAACACTGAAGCTTTCTTT
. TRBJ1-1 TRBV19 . CASSISRDTEAFF TGTGCCAGTAGTATATCCAGGGATACTGAAGCTTTCTTT
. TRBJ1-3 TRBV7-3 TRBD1 CASSPTGPSSGNTIYF TGTGCCAGCAGTCCGACAGGGCCCAGCTCTGGAAACACCATATATTTT
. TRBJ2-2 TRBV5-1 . CASSLAVGVHGELFF TGCGCCAGCAGCTTGGCGGTCGGGGTTCACGGGGAGCTGTTTTTT
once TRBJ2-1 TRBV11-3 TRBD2 CASSPGGSSPRSYNEQFF TGTGCCAGCAGCCCCGGCGGGAGCTCCCCCCGCTCCTACAATGAGCAGTTCTTC
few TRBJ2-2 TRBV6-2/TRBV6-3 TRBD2 CASSSGRTSEAGELFF TGTGCCAGCAGTTCCGGCCGGACTAGCGAGGCCGGGGAGCTGTTTTTT
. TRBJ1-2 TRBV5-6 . CASGFVEGEVNF TGTGCCAGCGGGTTCGTGGAGGGAGAGGTGAACTTC
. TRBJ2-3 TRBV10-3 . CATKDGSTDTQYF TGTGCCACTAAGGACGGGAGCACAGATACGCAGTATTTT
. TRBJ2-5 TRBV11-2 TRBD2 CASSLGSGGAETQYF TGTGCCAGCAGCTTAGGAAGCGGGGGGGCAGAGACCCAGTACTTC
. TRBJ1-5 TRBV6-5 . CASSLQGFNQPQHF TGTGCCAGCAGTTTACAGGGTTTTAACCAGCCCCAGCATTTT
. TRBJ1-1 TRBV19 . CASSSTGPQNTEAFF TGTGCCAGTAGTTCGACAGGACCTCAGAACACTGAAGCTTTCTTT
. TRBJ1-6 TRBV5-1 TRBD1 CASSIRGQGANSPLHF TGCGCCAGCAGCATCCGGGGACAGGGGGCAAATTCACCCCTCCACTTT
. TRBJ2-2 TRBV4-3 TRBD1 CASSLGSGTGEVLFF TGCGCCAGCAGCCTCGGGTCCGGGACAGGGGAAGTGCTGTTTTTT
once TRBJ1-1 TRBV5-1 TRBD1 CASSLSSRGYTEAFF TGCGCCAGCAGCTTGTCCAGCAGGGGGTACACTGAAGCTTTCTTT
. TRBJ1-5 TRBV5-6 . CASRRGGQPQHF TGTGCCAGCAGGAGGGGCGGGCAGCCCCAGCATTTT
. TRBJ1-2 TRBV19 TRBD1 CASRRIPQGAGGYTF TGTGCCAGTAGGCGGATCCCTCAGGGGGCAGGTGGCTACACCTTC
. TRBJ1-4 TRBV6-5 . CASRTTGTAGEKLFF TGTGCCAGCAGGACCACAGGGACCGCCGGCGAAAAACTGTTTTTT
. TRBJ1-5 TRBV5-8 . CATSLGSYSNQPQHF TGTGCCACCTCTTTAGGGAGTTATAGCAATCAGCCCCAGCATTTT
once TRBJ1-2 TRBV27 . CASSFRLNYGYTF TGTGCCAGCAGTTTCCGACTCAACTATGGCTACACCTTC
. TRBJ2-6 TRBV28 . CASSFSSRSQSGANVLTF TGTGCCAGCAGTTTTTCTTCACGATCCCAGTCTGGGGCCAACGTCCTGACTTTC
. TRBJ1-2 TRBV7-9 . CASSLAGASGYGYTF TGTGCCAGCAGCCTAGCCGGGGCCTCGGGCTATGGCTACACCTTC
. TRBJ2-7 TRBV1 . CTSSQDRRSGENYEQYF TGCACCAGCAGCCAAGATCGTAGAAGCGGGGAAAACTACGAGCAGTACTTC
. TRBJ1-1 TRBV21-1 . CASSKAPLGQGEGAFF TGTGCCAGCAGCAAAGCGCCCCTGGGACAGGGAGAGGGAGCTTTCTTT
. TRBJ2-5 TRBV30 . CAWSVTLRETQYF TGTGCCTGGAGTGTAACACTGAGAGAGACCCAGTACTTC
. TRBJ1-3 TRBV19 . CASTKGNPGNTIYF TGTGCCAGTACGAAGGGAAACCCTGGAAACACCATATATTTT
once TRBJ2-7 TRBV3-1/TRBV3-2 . CASSLLSTYEQYF TGTGCCAGCAGCCTCCTCTCTACCTACGAGCAGTACTTC
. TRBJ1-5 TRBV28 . CASSEAGNQPQHF TGTGCCAGTTCCGAAGCGGGCAATCAGCCCCAGCATTTT
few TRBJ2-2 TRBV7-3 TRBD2 CASSPGLANTGELFF TGTGCCAGCAGCCCGGGACTAGCGAACACCGGGGAGCTGTTTTTT
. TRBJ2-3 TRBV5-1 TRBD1 CASSSGQGTDTQYF TGCGCCAGCAGCTCTGGACAGGGCACAGATACGCAGTATTTT
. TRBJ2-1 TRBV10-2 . CASSQGRGTYNEQFF TGCGCCAGCAGTCAGGGGAGGGGGACATACAATGAGCAGTTCTTC
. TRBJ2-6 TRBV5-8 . CASSLGGGGANVLTF TGTGCCAGCAGCTTGGGAGGCGGCGGGGCCAACGTCCTGACTTTC
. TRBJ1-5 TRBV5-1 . CASSLGDSGQPQHF TGCGCCAGCAGCTTGGGAGACAGTGGTCAGCCCCAGCATTTT
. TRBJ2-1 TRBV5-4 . CASSRDRQAGAEQFF TGTGCCAGCAGCCGGGACCGTCAGGCGGGTGCTGAGCAGTTCTTC
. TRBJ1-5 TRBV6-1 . CASSGPQIYSNQPQHF TGTGCCAGCAGTGGCCCCCAGATTTATAGCAATCAGCCCCAGCATTTT
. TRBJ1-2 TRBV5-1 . CASSLNSDYGYTF TGCGCCAGCAGCTTAAATTCCGATTATGGCTACACCTTC
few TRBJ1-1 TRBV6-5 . CASSSRKTEAFF TGTGCCAGCAGTTCTCGGAAGACTGAAGCTTTCTTT
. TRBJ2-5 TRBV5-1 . CASSLEGRLMWETQYF TGCGCCAGCAGCCTGGAAGGGAGGCTGATGTGGGAGACCCAGTACTTC
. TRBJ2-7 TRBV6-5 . CASSSRRSGSYEQYF TGTGCCAGCAGTTCACGCAGGAGCGGCTCCTACGAGCAGTACTTC
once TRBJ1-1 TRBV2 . CASRTGREAFF TGTGCCAGCAGGACGGGTCGCGAAGCTTTCTTT
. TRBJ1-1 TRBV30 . CAGAVNTEAFF TGTGCCGGGGCGGTGAACACTGAAGCTTTCTTT
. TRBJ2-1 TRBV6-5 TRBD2 CASSAGVVGEQFF TGTGCCAGCTCCGCGGGAGTCGTCGGTGAGCAGTTCTTC
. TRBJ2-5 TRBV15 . CATSRDSRGETQYF TGTGCCACCAGCAGGGATTCGAGGGGAGAGACCCAGTACTTC
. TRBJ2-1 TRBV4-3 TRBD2 CASSQEPRIAGTYNEQFF TGCGCCAGCAGCCAAGAACCCCGAATAGCGGGGACCTACAATGAGCAGTTCTTC
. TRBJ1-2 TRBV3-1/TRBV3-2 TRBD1 CASSRQGVYGYTF TGTGCCAGCAGCCGACAGGGAGTCTATGGCTACACCTTC
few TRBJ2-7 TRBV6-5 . CASSPNSPSYEQYF TGTGCCAGCAGCCCAAACTCCCCCTCCTACGAGCAGTACTTC
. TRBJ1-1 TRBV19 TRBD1 CATLETGRLLEAFF TGTGCCACGCTAGAGACAGGGAGACTCCTTGAAGCTTTCTTT
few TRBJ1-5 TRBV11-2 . CASSQTGGPNQPQHF TGTGCCAGCAGCCAAACCGGCGGGCCGAATCAGCCCCAGCATTTT
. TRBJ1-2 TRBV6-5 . CASSYGGQDGYTF TGTGCCAGCAGTTATGGGGGGCAGGATGGCTACACCTTC
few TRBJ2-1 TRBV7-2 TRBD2 CASSLGDGLGWNEQFF TGTGCCAGCAGCTTAGGAGATGGACTAGGTTGGAATGAGCAGTTCTTC